This entry lists 26 T cell receptor beta chains sequenced from one sample in a study of blood T cell repertoires in COVID-19. This table comes from immunoSEQ multiplex PCR, and its TCRdb copy is limited to in-frame clones, with some not included. The table has about 360,000 clones, approximately 86% seen once. The sequenced sample consisted of peripheral blood. The source of these receptors is a human donor in a cohort sampled during active COVID-19.

This chain connects TRBV25-1 to TRBJ2-1; 11 bases agree with TRBD2. With V trimmed by 6 bases and J by 4 bases, 5 bases remained unmatched. CDR1 and CDR2 from the germline V gene are MGHDK and SYGVNS. The CDR3 contains 15 residues. DNA for the CDR3: TGTGCCAGCAGGCCGGGACTAGCGGATTACAATGAGCAGTTCTTC. Residues: CASRPGLADYNEQFF. The full variable domain, completed using reference TRBV25-1 and TRBJ2-1, is EADIYQTPRYLVIGTGKKITLECSQTMGHDKMYWYQQDPGMELHLIHYSYGVNSTEKGDLSSESTVSRIRTEHFPLTLESARPSHTSQYLCASRPGLADYNEQFFGPGTRLTVL.

The genes are TRBV5-4 and TRBJ1-2, with D unresolved. This CDR3 is 12 amino acids long. Germline V CDR1 and CDR2: SGHNT, YYREEE (reference sequence). The V end lost 4 bases, the J end lost 2 bases, and 6 bases lay between the germline ends. The chain's CDR3 is CASSGNNYGYTF. The CDR3 DNA reads TGTGCCAGCAGCGGCAACAACTATGGCTACACCTTC. Using reference TRBV5-4 and TRBJ1-2 for the parts outside the CDR3, the full variable domain is ETGVTQSPTHLIKTRGQQVTLRCSSQSGHNTVSWYQQALGQGPQFIFQYYREEENGRGNFPPRFSGLQFPNYSSELNVNALELDDSALYLCASSGNNYGYTFGSGTRLTVV.

The chain uses TRBV14 and TRBJ2-3; D is possibly TRBD2 (5 bases). Germline V gene sequence: CDR1 SGHDN, CDR2 FVKESK. The ends were cut back, 3 bases at V and 0 bases at J, with 16 bases in the middle. The CDR3 length is 17 residues. CDR3 amino acids: CASSQFLWETSTDTQYF. The CDR3 coding sequence is TGTGCCAGCAGCCAGTTTTTGTGGGAGACTAGCACAGATACGCAGTATTTT. The full variable domain, in which reference TRBV14 and TRBJ2-3 provide the parts outside the CDR3, is EAGVTQFPSHSVIEKGQTVTLRCDPISGHDNLYWYRRVMGKEIKFLLHFVKESKQDESGMPNNRFLAERTGGTYSTLKVQPAELEDSGVYFCASSQFLWETSTDTQYFGPGTRLTVL.

This chain joins TRBV28 and TRBJ2-3; 11 bases map to TRBD2. J was trimmed by 2 bases and V by 9 bases; bases with no gene match: 4. The germline V gene has CDR1 MDHEN and CDR2 SYDVKM. This CDR3 is 14 amino acids long. The CDR3 spells CASRTSGFTDTQYF. CDR3 nucleotide sequence: TGTGCCAGTAGGACTAGCGGGTTCACAGATACGCAGTATTTT.

The chain combines TRBV29-1 with TRBJ2-1, with 8 bases that match TRBD2. Trimming cost V 5 bases and J 10 bases; bases outside gene matches: 10. Germline V lookup: CDR1 SQVTM, CDR2 ANQGSEA. The CDR3 spans 13 residues. The CDR3 is CSVTGGPFGEQFF. The DNA of the CDR3 is TGCAGCGTTACGGGAGGGCCGTTTGGGGAGCAGTTCTTC.

The genes are TRBV5-4 and TRBJ1-2, with D maybe TRBD1 (6 bases). The CDR3 runs to 14 residues. Trimming shortened V by 4 bases and J by 6 bases, and 16 bases separated the two germline ends. Germline V gives CDR1 SGHNT, CDR2 YYREEE (reference sequence). The CDR3 DNA is TGTGCCAGCAGCATTTGGACAGCCCCTAATGGCTACACCTTC. As protein: CASSIWTAPNGYTF.

The rearrangement joins TRBV3-1 (or the pseudogene TRBV3-2) to TRBJ2-7; D uncertain. The V end was cut by 0 bases, the J end by 6 bases, with 12 bases between. The V gene's germline CDR1 is LGHDT and CDR2 YNNKEL (reference sequence). The CDR3 is 14 amino acids. Here the CDR3 DNA reads TGTGCCAGCAGCCAAGAACCGTCAGGATCCGAGCAGTACTTC. Amino acid sequence: CASSQEPSGSEQYF.

The rearrangement uses TRBV6-5 and TRBJ2-7; TRBD2 matches at 14 bases. This CDR3 has 15 residues. Germline values: CDR1 MNHEY, CDR2 SVGAGI. The trim removed 7 bases at V and 2 bases at J, leaving 4 bases unmatched. The CDR3 reads CASTLTSGRAYEQYF. The DNA for the CDR3 is TGTGCCAGCACCCTGACTAGCGGGAGGGCCTACGAGCAGTACTTC.

The chain carries TRBV27 and TRBJ2-3; D may be TRBD2 (7 bases). V was trimmed by 3 bases and J by 1 base, leaving 8 bases between them. The CDR3 is 14 amino acids. Germline values: CDR1 MNHEY, CDR2 SMNVEV (reference sequence). As DNA, the CDR3 is TGTGCCAGCAGTTTGCGGGGGCGCACAGATACGCAGTATTTT. This gives the protein CASSLRGRTDTQYF.

The rearrangement uses TRBV15 and TRBJ1-4, with TRBD1 as a possible D gene (5 bases). The germline V gene has CDR1 LNHNV and CDR2 YYDKDF (reference sequence). The V end lost 3 bases, the J end lost 10 bases, and 18 bases lay between the germline ends. This CDR3 has 15 amino acids. The CDR3 sequence: CATSSGRAGEGKLFF. Written as DNA, the CDR3 is TGTGCCACCAGCAGTGGCAGGGCGGGAGAGGGAAAACTGTTTTTT.

V and J are TRBV6-5 and TRBJ1-5; 9 positions match TRBD1. This CDR3 comprises 12 residues. Looked up from germline, CDR1 is MNHEY and CDR2 is SVGAGI. After removal of 10 bases from V and 7 bases from J, the junction contained 5 bases not matched to a gene. The CDR3 region has the DNA TGTGCCACGGGACAGGGAGGGCAGCCCCAGCATTTT. Translation gives CATGQGGQPQHF.

This clone has at least ten counts. V is TRBV18 and J is TRBJ2-7; 9 bases fit TRBD1. Germline CDR1 KGHSH, CDR2 LQKENI. This CDR3 is 14 amino acids long. J gave up 7 bases and V 6 bases, and 10 bases lay outside the gene matches. CDR3 bases: TGTGCCAGCTCCCGCTCTCGGACAGGGGAAGAGCAGTACTTC. It encodes CASSRSRTGEEQYF.

This clone was seen only a few times. The chain employs TRBV7-8 and TRBJ1-1; TRBD1 agrees at 7 bases. This CDR3 is 13 amino acids long. Germline loops: CDR1 SGHVS, CDR2 FQNEAQ. J lost 8 bases, V lost 3 bases, and 6 bases had no gene match. The CDR3 sequence is CASSFRGTVEAFF. CDR3 nucleotide sequence: TGTGCCAGCAGCTTCAGAGGGACAGTAGAAGCTTTCTTT.

The chain links TRBV5-4 to TRBJ1-5; maybe TRBD1 (5 bases). The V end lost 0 bases, the J end lost 3 bases, and 7 bases lay between the germline ends. This CDR3 has 14 residues. Germline V CDR1 and CDR2: SGHNT, YYREEE (reference sequence). In nucleotides, the CDR3 is TGTGCCAGCAGCTTGGGGGGCAACAATCAGCCCCAGCATTTT. Amino acid sequence: CASSLGGNNQPQHF.

J is TRBJ1-2 and V is TRBV27; 8 bases are a match to TRBD1. Germline CDR1 is MNHEY and CDR2 is SMNVEV (reference sequence). The CDR3 consists of 14 residues. V shed 0 bases and J 8 bases; nucleotides not matched to a gene: 5. CDR3 nucleotides: TGTGCCAGCAGTTTATCTGGGACAGGACAAGGCTACACCTTC. Amino acid sequence: CASSLSGTGQGYTF.

The chain employs TRBV21-1 and TRBJ1-1. TRBV21-1 is reported as a pseudogene. CDR3 length: 16 amino acids. In DNA form, the CDR3 reads TGTGCCAGCAGCAATGGGAGGGGAAGAGGGGACACTGAAGCTTTCTTT. It encodes CASSNGRGRGDTEAFF.

V gene TRBV5-1 combines with J gene TRBJ2-1; 13 nucleotides agree with TRBD2. V lost 4 bases and J lost 1; bases outside the gene matches: 8. This CDR3 spans 18 amino acids. Germline CDR1 and CDR2: SGHRS and YFSETQ. CDR3 sequence (DNA): TGCGCCAGCAGCCTGGGACTAGCGGGGATTACATCCTACAATGAGCAGTTCTTC. This encodes CASSLGLAGITSYNEQFF.

This chain connects TRBV29-1 to TRBJ1-1, with 7 bases identical to TRBD1. This CDR3 comprises 16 residues. CDR1 SQVTM and CDR2 ANQGSEA come from the germline V gene. The junction had 13 bases not matched to a gene; V was cut back by 6 bases and J by 0 bases. The CDR3 protein is CSVETGRRLVNTEAFF. The CDR3 DNA sequence: TGCAGCGTGGAGACAGGGAGGAGGCTCGTGAACACTGAAGCTTTCTTT.

V usage is TRBV5-5 and J usage is TRBJ1-2, with a possible D match to TRBD1 (6 bases). From germline, CDR1 is SGHKS and CDR2 YYEKEE (reference sequence). The CDR3 totals 11 residues. Trimming removed 2 bases at V and 7 bases at J, with 6 bases between. The CDR3 is CASSFRGGYTF. The CDR3 bases are TGTGCCAGCAGCTTCAGGGGTGGCTACACCTTC.

The chain employs TRBV7-8 and TRBJ2-7; 8 bases are a match to TRBD2. The CDR3 runs to 16 residues. V lost 2 bases and J lost 2; bases outside the gene matches: 8. Germline lookup yields CDR1 SGHVS and CDR2 FQNEAQ. The CDR3 DNA is TGTGCCAGCAGCTTATTGTCGACTAGCGATCCCTACGAGCAGTACTTC. It specifies CASSLLSTSDPYEQYF.

This rearrangement joins TRBV27 to TRBJ2-1; possibly TRBD2 for D (6 bases). CDR3 length equals 14 residues. Germline CDR1 reads MNHEY; CDR2 reads SMNVEV (reference sequence). V was shortened by 2 bases and J by 7 bases, with 12 bases between the two germline ends. CDR3 nucleotides: TGTGCCAGCAGTTTAGGCAGGGAGGTGAATGAGCAGTTCTTC. Amino acid sequence: CASSLGREVNEQFF.

CDR3 coding DNA: TGTGCCAGCAGCTTAGATGACAGGGTCTTGGTCGCTGAAGCTTTCTTT. Its protein is CASSLDDRVLVAEAFF. The J gene is TRBJ1-1, the V gene TRBV11-2; the match to TRBD1 covers 7 bases. Trimming took 0 bases from V and 6 from J; bases not matched to a gene: 10. CDR3 size: 16 residues. CDR1 is SGHAT and CDR2 is FQNNGV in the germline V gene.

This clone was counted a single time. This rearrangement joins TRBV30 to TRBJ2-3; 7 positions match TRBD1. Germline V CDR1 and CDR2: GTSNPN, SVGIG (reference sequence). Germline trimming cut 4 bases from V and 0 bases from J; bases unmatched to any gene: 1. The CDR3 consists of 13 residues. The CDR3 sequence: CAWTGGSTDTQYF. The CDR3 nucleotides are TGTGCCTGGACAGGGGGTAGCACAGATACGCAGTATTTT.

The V gene is TRBV7-8, the J gene TRBJ2-2, with D unclear. Germline lookup yields CDR1 SGHVS and CDR2 FQNEAQ. Between the trimmed V and J ends, which lost 1 base and 5 bases, there was a span of 11 bases. The CDR3 consists of 15 residues. Here the CDR3 reads CASSLGVSMTGELFF. The CDR3 DNA reads as TGTGCCAGCAGCTTAGGCGTATCAATGACCGGGGAGCTGTTTTTT.

This chain connects TRBV18 to TRBJ1-4, with unresolved D. V lost 0 bases, J lost 8 bases, and 13 bases lay in between. The CDR3 loop spans 15 amino acids. CDR1 and CDR2 (germline): KGHSH, LQKENI. The chain's CDR3 is CASSPPTGEEEKLFF. CDR3 bases: TGTGCCAGCTCACCACCAACCGGGGAGGAAGAAAAACTGTTTTTT.

The chain uses TRBV7-9 and TRBJ2-1, with 12 bases aligning to TRBD2. Germline V gives CDR1 SEHNR, CDR2 FQNEAQ (reference sequence). V was clipped by 5 bases and J by 4 bases; unmatched bases: 6. The CDR3 extends over 16 amino acids. This CDR3 reads CASSPPTSGSYNEQFF. The CDR3 DNA follows: TGTGCCAGCAGCCCTCCGACTAGCGGGAGTTACAATGAGCAGTTCTTC.